The clone carrying this TCR beta chain has just a few counts. Mismatch with germline at one junction end may stem from a read error. RNA and DNA were co-extracted from roughly 20-30 mg of unsorted bulk tissue. The CDR3 covers 15 residues. Germline CDR1 SGHAT, CDR2 FQNNGV. This specimen belongs to a study of tumor-infiltrating lymphocytes in primary liver carcinoma. Synthesis of TCR beta cDNA was carried out from approximately 0.55 ug total RNA with a constant-region primer. A slightly modified ARM-PCR protocol with three nested multiplex PCR rounds produced these TCR beta libraries. Two initial PCR rounds of approximately 10 cycles each paired TRBV1-TRBV30 forward primers with a C-beta reverse primer. TCRdb recomputed calls from the multiplex PCR reads with MiXCR, one row per CDR3 protein. Altogether 40,000 to 60,000 distinct CDR3 sequences are present, around 64% being singletons, with the ten largest covering 25% to 30%.

This receptor was taken from a man aged 35-49 years with primary liver carcinoma and hepatitis B virus infection. The sample comprised liver tumor tissue from sampling region 5. Subset reported: tumor region T5, tumor centre. The V call is TRBV11-2, the J call TRBJ2-3, with 7 bases identical to TRBD2. In DNA, the CDR3 is TGTGCCAGCAGCTTACGGGAGGTTGGCACGGATATGCAGTATTTT. It specifies CASSLREVGTDMQYF.